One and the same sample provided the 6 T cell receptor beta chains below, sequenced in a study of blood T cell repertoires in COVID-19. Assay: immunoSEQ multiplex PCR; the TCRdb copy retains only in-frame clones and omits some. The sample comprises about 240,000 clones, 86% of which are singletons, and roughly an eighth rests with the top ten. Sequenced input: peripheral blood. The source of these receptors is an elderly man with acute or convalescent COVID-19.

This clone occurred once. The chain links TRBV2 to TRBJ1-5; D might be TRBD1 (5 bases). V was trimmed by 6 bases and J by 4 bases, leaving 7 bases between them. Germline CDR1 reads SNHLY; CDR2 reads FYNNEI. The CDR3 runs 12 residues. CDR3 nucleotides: TGTGCCAGCAGAGGGACTAATCAGCCCCAGCATTTT. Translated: CASRGTNQPQHF.

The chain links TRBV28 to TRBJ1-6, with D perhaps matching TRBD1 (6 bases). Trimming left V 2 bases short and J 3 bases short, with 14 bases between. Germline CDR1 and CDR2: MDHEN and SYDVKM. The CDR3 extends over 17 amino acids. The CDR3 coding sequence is TGTGCCAGCAGTTTACGGGGCAGGGGTAACTATAATTCACCCCTCCACTTT. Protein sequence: CASSLRGRGNYNSPLHF.

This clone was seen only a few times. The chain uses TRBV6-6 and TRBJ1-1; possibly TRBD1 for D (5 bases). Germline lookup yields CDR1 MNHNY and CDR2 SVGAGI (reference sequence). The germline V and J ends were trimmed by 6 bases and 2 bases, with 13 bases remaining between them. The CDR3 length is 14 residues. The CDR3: CASRESGTNTEAFF. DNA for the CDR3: TGTGCCAGCAGAGAGTCAGGGACTAACACTGAAGCTTTCTTT.

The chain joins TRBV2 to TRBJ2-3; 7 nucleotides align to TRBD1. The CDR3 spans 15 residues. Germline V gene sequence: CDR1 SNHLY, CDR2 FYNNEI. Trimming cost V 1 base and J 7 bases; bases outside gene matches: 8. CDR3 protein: CASSEEGGPGHTQYF. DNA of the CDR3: TGTGCCAGCAGTGAAGAAGGGGGCCCCGGGCATACGCAGTATTTT.

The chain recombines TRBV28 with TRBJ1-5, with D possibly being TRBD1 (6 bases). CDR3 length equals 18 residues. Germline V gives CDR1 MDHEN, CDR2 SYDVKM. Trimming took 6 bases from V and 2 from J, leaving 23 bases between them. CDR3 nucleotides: TGTGCCAGCAGCCCTGAGAGGGGGAAATCTCGGGGCAATCAGCCCCAGCATTTT. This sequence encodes CASSPERGKSRGNQPQHF.

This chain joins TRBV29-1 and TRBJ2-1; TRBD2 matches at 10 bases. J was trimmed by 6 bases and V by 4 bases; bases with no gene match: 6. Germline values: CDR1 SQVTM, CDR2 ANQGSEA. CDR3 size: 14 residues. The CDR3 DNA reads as TGCAGCGTTGGACGGACTAGCGGCGGCAATGAGCAGTTCTTC. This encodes CSVGRTSGGNEQFF.